The 14 T cell receptor beta chains in this list originate from one sample, sequenced in a study of T-cell memory formation after mild COVID-19. TCRdb recomputed calls from the 5' RACE reads with MiXCR, one row per CDR3 protein. Among 400,000 or so distinct CDR3 sequences listed, roughly 20% were seen once. The sequenced material came from PBMCs or a T cell subset sorted from them (not recorded which). The receptors shown here come from an adult woman who had mild COVID-19 (a few samples of this study predate the infection). Cell type and time point are not known.

This clonotype was counted only a few times. The rearrangement links TRBV2 to TRBJ2-4, with no clear D. Germline loops: CDR1 SNHLY, CDR2 FYNNEI. V was pared by 5 bases and J by 6 bases, with 11 bases between. This CDR3 has 13 residues. The CDR3 here is CASSNDERNIQYF. The CDR3 DNA sequence: TGTGCCAGCAGTAACGACGAGAGAAACATTCAGTACTTC.

V usage is TRBV5-6 and J usage is TRBJ2-5; D gene ambiguous. Germline V CDR1 and CDR2: SGHDT, YYEEEE. V was cut by 1 base and J by 0 bases, with 7 bases left in between. The CDR3 spans 14 residues. The CDR3 loop reads CASSLPWYQETQYF. CDR3 bases: TGTGCCAGCAGCTTGCCGTGGTACCAAGAGACCCAGTACTTC.

The chain uses TRBV5-1 and TRBJ2-1; no reliable D call. In germline, CDR1 is SGHRS, CDR2 YFSETQ. V gave up 0 bases and J gave up 3 bases, with 13 bases separating them. There are 16 residues in the CDR3. The CDR3 sequence: CASSLAKESRYNEQFF. The CDR3 DNA reads TGCGCCAGCAGCTTGGCCAAGGAGTCCCGCTACAATGAGCAGTTCTTC.

The chain carries TRBV18 and TRBJ2-3; D unclear. Germline-derived CDR1 and CDR2 are KGHSH and LQKENI. CDR3 length equals 12 residues. Trimming left V 2 bases short and J 5 bases short, with 5 bases between. The CDR3 coding sequence is TGTGCCAGCTCACCAATCCAAGATACGCAGTATTTT. Its protein is CASSPIQDTQYF.

The chain carries TRBV7-2 and TRBJ1-5; D remains unclear. The CDR3 is 13 residues long. Trimming removed 4 bases from V and 3 bases from J, with 7 bases in between. Germline V CDR1 and CDR2: SGHTA, FQGNSA. The CDR3 loop is CASSSTYNQPQHF. The CDR3, as DNA: TGTGCCAGCAGCTCGACATACAATCAGCCCCAGCATTTT.

The chain is built from TRBV5-1 and TRBJ2-2; possibly TRBD1 for D (5 bases). Germline loops: CDR1 SGHRS, CDR2 YFSETQ. Trimming removed 4 bases at V and 7 bases at J, with 14 bases between. The CDR3 totals 14 residues. CDR3 protein: CASSPTVYNGELFF. CDR3 sequence (DNA): TGCGCCAGCAGCCCGACAGTCTATAACGGGGAGCTGTTTTTT.

This clonotype was counted a few times. This chain uses TRBV10-2 with TRBJ1-2; 7 nucleotides line up with TRBD1. V shed 6 bases, J shed 8 bases, and the junction held 6 bases outside the gene matches. The CDR3 is 12 residues long. CDR1 is WSHSY, CDR2 SAAADI, per germline. Written as DNA, the CDR3 is TGCGCCAGCAGATCAGGGGGTGAAGGCTACACCTTC. Its translation: CASRSGGEGYTF.

This clonotype was counted between two and nine times. The chain has TRBV4-1 and TRBJ1-1, with a possible D match to TRBD1 (5 bases). Between the trimmed V and J ends, which lost 4 bases and 12 bases, there was a span of 24 bases. Germline V gene sequence: CDR1 MGHRA, CDR2 YSYEKL. The length of the CDR3 is 15 residues. The CDR3 spells CASSLFDRPGRRTFF. The CDR3 DNA follows: TGCGCCAGCAGCCTATTCGACAGACCAGGACGTCGAACTTTCTTT.

This clonotype was seen at least ten times. The chain recombines TRBV5-1 with TRBJ2-1, with 9 bases identical to TRBD2. The germline V gene encodes CDR1 SGHRS and CDR2 YFSETQ. The junction had 7 bases not matched to a gene; V was cut back by 4 bases and J by 8 bases. The CDR3 has 14 amino acids. The CDR3 spells CASSLGVAGDEQFF. The CDR3 nucleotides are TGCGCCAGCAGCCTCGGGGTAGCGGGAGATGAGCAGTTCTTC.

The rearrangement joins TRBV3-1 to TRBJ2-6; 9 bases align to TRBD1. CDR3 length: 17 amino acids. J lost 2 bases, V lost 3 bases, and 5 bases had no gene match. CDR1 and CDR2 from the germline V gene are LGHDT and YNNKEL (reference sequence). In nucleotides, the CDR3 is TGTGCCAGCAGCCAGGGACAGGGACGTGCTGGGGCCAACGTCCTGACTTTC. The encoded protein is CASSQGQGRAGANVLTF.

The CDR3 sequence is CASSLDRDGREQYF. The CDR3 DNA is TGTGCCAGCAGCTTGGACAGGGACGGTAGGGAGCAGTACTTC. The chain joins TRBV7-3 to TRBJ2-7, with 8 positions matching TRBD1. The CDR3 loop spans 14 amino acids. The junction had 8 bases not matched to a gene; V was cut back by 3 bases and J by 7 bases. Looked up from germline, CDR1 is SGHTA and CDR2 is FQGTGA.

The chain combines TRBV10-3 with TRBJ2-3; a weak D match, TRBD1 (6 bases). This CDR3 has 13 residues. The germline CDR1 and CDR2 sequences are ENHRY and SYGVKD. Trimming left V 6 bases short and J 6 bases short, with 13 bases between. The CDR3 reads CAISEFQGDTQYF. CDR3 bases: TGTGCCATCAGCGAATTCCAGGGGGATACGCAGTATTTT.

The chain combines TRBV24-1 with TRBJ2-3; 8 nucleotides agree with TRBD1. The CDR3 sequence is 18 residues long. The germline V gene encodes CDR1 KGHDR and CDR2 SFDVKD. Trimming cost V 3 bases and J 4 bases; bases outside gene matches: 14. CDR3 coding DNA: TGTGCCACCAGTGATATTAAGGGACAGGAACAAAATTCAGATACGCAGTATTTT. As protein: CATSDIKGQEQNSDTQYF.

The chain has TRBV20-1 and TRBJ2-4; maybe TRBD2 (5 bases). This CDR3 contains 14 residues. Between the trimmed V and J ends, which lost 4 bases and 2 bases, there was a span of 12 bases. The V gene's germline CDR1 is DFQATT and CDR2 SNEGSKA (reference sequence). The CDR3 protein is CSANPLVSKNIQYF. The CDR3 nucleotides are TGCAGTGCTAATCCACTAGTATCCAAAAACATTCAGTACTTC.